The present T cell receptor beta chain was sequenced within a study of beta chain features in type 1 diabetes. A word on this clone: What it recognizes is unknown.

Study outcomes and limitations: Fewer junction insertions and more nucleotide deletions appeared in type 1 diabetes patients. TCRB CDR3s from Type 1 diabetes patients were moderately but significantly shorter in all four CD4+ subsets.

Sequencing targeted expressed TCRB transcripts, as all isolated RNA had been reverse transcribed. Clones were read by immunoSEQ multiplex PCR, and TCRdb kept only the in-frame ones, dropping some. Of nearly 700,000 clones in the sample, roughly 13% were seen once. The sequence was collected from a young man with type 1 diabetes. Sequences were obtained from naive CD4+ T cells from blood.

CDR3 coding DNA: TGTGCCAGCAGTTACTCCGGGCAGGGGCGGCAAGAAGAGCAGTTCTTC. Translated, it gives CASSYSGQGRQEEQFF. The V gene is TRBV6-5, the J gene TRBJ2-1; TRBD1 might be the D (6 bases). Germline V CDR1 and CDR2: MNHEY, SVGAGI. Between the trimmed V and J ends, which lost 0 bases and 10 bases, there was a span of 19 bases. The CDR3 is 16 amino acids.